This TCR beta chain originates from a study of T cell responses to AZD1222 COVID-19 vaccine. Per the germline V gene, CDR1 is MNHEY and CDR2 is SVGAGI. The CDR3 length is 15 residues. V was cut by 0 bases and J by 5 bases, with 11 bases left in between. Findings and limits, study-wide: Only a handful of individuals given AZD1222 were seropositive at baseline. Close to half of all spike-specific TCRs reportedly target regions of the variants that are unmutated. Increases in Spike-specific TCR breadth and depth were seen after two AZD1222 doses. Spike as a whole was targeted by vaccine-associated CD4 TCRs, dominant at 160-218 and 743-854.

In its sample, this clone was seen once. Its antigen is unidentified. The assay was immunoSEQ multiplex PCR, and TCRdb's table has in-frame clones only and misses some. The sample shows tens of thousands of clones, around 85% of them seen only once. The specimen was peripheral blood, collected 28 days after the second AZD1222 dose. The J gene is TRBJ1-5, the V gene TRBV6-5; the D is unclear. This clonotype was sampled from an adult who received the AZD1222 COVID-19 vaccine. The CDR3 nucleotides read TGTGCCAGCAGTTACTCGTTCCGAGGTCATCAGCCCCAGCATTTT. This translates into CASSYSFRGHQPQHF.